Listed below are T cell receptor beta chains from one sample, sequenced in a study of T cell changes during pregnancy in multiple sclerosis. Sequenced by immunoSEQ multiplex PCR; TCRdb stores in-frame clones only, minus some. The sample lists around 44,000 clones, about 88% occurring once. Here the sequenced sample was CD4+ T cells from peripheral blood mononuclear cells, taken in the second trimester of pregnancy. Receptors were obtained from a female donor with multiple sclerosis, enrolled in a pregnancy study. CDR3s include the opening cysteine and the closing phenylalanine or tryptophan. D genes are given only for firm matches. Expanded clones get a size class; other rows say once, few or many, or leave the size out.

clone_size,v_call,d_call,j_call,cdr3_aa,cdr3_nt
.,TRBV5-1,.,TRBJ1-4,CASRLTGFSEKLFF,TGCGCCAGCAGACTTACAGGGTTCAGTGAAAAACTGTTTTTT
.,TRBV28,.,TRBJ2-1,CASSKRQLAYNEQFF,TGTGCCAGCAGTAAACGACAGCTAGCCTACAATGAGCAGTTCTTC
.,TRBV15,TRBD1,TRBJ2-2,CATKGWDRSTGELFF,TGTGCCACCAAGGGGTGGGACAGGAGCACCGGGGAGCTGTTTTTT
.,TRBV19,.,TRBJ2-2,CASSMAGRYTGELFF,TGTGCCAGTAGTATGGCGGGGAGGTACACCGGGGAGCTGTTTTTT
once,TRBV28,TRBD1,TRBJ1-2,CASSLSDRGTYGYTF,TGTGCCAGCAGTTTATCCGACAGGGGGACCTATGGCTACACCTTC
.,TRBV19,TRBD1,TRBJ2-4,CASSTRTGGTNIQYF,TGTGCCAGTAGTACACGGACAGGGGGGACAAACATTCAGTACTTC
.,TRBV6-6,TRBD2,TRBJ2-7,CASGPLAGAYEQYF,TGTGCCAGCGGACCCTTAGCGGGAGCCTACGAGCAGTACTTC
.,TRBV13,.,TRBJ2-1,CASSLELFSDEQFF,TGTGCCAGCAGCTTAGAGCTTTTTTCGGATGAGCAGTTCTTC
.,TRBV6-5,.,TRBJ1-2,CASSYTDRPSYGYTF,TGTGCCAGCAGTTACACGGACAGACCCAGCTATGGCTACACCTTC
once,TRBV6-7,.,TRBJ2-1,CASLGNGGPSYNEQFF,TGTGCCAGCTTAGGGAACGGGGGACCTTCCTACAATGAGCAGTTCTTC
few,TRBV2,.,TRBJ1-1,CASSELPNTEAFF,TGTGCCAGCAGTGAACTACCAAACACTGAAGCTTTCTTT
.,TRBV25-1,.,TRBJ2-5,CASSTYFGVQETQYF,TGTGCCAGCAGTACCTATTTCGGGGTTCAGGAGACCCAGTACTTC
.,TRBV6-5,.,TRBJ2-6,CASTRAGIPHVLTF,TGTGCCAGCACCCGAGCCGGGATCCCCCACGTCCTGACTTTC
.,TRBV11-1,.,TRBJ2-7,CASSSAPAYEQYF,TGTGCCAGCAGCTCCGCCCCGGCCTACGAGCAGTACTTC
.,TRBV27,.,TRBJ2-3,CASSSGTSTDTQYF,TGTGCCAGCAGTTCAGGAACTAGCACAGATACGCAGTATTTT
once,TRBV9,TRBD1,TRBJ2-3,CASSPGDRGLDTQYF,TGTGCCAGCAGCCCAGGGGACAGGGGGCTGGATACGCAGTATTTT
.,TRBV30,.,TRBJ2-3,CAWTPQGRRDTQYF,TGTGCCTGGACCCCACAAGGGAGGAGGGATACGCAGTATTTT
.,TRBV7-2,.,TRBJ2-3,CASSPRSGGSTDTQYF,TGTGCCAGCAGCCCCCGTAGCGGAGGTAGCACAGATACGCAGTATTTT
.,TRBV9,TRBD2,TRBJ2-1,CASSVVGLAGKDEQFF,TGTGCCAGCAGCGTAGTCGGTCTAGCGGGAAAGGATGAGCAGTTCTTC
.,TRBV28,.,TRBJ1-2,CASGWGPYGYTF,TGTGCCAGCGGCTGGGGGCCATATGGCTACACCTTC
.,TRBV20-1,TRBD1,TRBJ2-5,CSADRGETQYF,TGCAGTGCTGACAGGGGTGAGACCCAGTACTTC
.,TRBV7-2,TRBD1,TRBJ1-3,CASSSPDRVARGNTIYF,TGTGCCAGCAGCTCCCCGGACAGGGTGGCAAGAGGAAACACCATATATTTT
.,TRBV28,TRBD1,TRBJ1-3,CASSLIQGAAGNTIYF,TGTGCCAGCAGTTTAATACAGGGGGCGGCTGGAAACACCATATATTTT
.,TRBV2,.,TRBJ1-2,CASSEADKGYGYTF,TGTGCCAGCAGTGAAGCGGACAAAGGGTATGGCTACACCTTC
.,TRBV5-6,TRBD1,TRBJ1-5,CASSFGTGYQPQHF,TGTGCCAGCAGCTTTGGGACAGGGTATCAGCCCCAGCATTTT
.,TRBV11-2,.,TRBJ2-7,CASSLGYSGYEQYF,TGTGCCAGCAGCTTAGGTTATAGCGGTTACGAGCAGTACTTC
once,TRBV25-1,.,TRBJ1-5,CASSKRPPGRNSNQPQHF,TGTGCCAGCAGTAAACGGCCCCCGGGTCGGAATAGCAATCAGCCCCAGCATTTT
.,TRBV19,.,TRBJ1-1,CASIRTGADTEAFF,TGTGCCAGTATCCGGACCGGAGCGGACACTGAAGCTTTCTTT